This TCR beta chain was found in a study of memory CD4+ T cells and cytomegalovirus serostatus. Original methodology: Out-of-frame sequences were removed, leaving around 2.2 million distinct TCRbeta sequences. Method: immunoSEQ multiplex PCR; TCRdb's copy keeps in-frame clones and lacks some. That table gives V, J and clone size, and the DNA gave D and trimming. The table includes some 58,000 clones, roughly three quarters detected once. After removal of 8 bases from V and 4 bases from J, the junction contained 8 bases not matched to a gene. This CDR3 has 15 residues. Looked up from germline, CDR1 is MNHNS and CDR2 is SASEGT. Single viable CD3+CD4+CD8-CD45RO+ cells were sorted as the memory CD4+ T cells.

V and J are TRBV6-1 and TRBJ2-2, with TRBD1 matching over 9 bases. Sequencing used memory CD4+ T cells from blood. The TCR originated in an adult in good health and CMV-seronegative. This CDR3 reads CASGVQGAGTGELFF. As DNA, the CDR3 is TGTGCCAGCGGGGTACAGGGGGCGGGCACCGGGGAGCTGTTTTTT.